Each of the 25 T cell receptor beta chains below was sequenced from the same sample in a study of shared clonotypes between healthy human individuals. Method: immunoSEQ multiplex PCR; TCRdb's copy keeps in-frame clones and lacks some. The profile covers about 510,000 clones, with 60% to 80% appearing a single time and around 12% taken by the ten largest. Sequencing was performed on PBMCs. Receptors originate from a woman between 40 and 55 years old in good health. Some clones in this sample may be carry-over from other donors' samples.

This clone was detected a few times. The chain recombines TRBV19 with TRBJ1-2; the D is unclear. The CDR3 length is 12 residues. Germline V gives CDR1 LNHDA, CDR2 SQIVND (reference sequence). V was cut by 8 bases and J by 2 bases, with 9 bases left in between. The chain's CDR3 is CASSPVNYGYTF. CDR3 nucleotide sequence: TGTGCCAGTTCCCCCGTAAACTATGGCTACACCTTC. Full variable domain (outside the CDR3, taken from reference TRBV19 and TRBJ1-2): DGGITQSPKYLFRKEGQNVTLSCEQNLNHDAMYWYRQDPGQGLRLIYYSQIVNDFQKGDIAEGYSVSREKKESFPLTVTSAQKNPTAFYLCASSPVNYGYTFGSGTRLTVV.

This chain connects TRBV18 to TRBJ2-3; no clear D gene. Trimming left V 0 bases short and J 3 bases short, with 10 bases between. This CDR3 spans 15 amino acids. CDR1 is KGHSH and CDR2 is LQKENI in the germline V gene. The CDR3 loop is CASSPPQRATDTQYF. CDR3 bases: TGTGCCAGCTCACCACCGCAGCGAGCGACAGATACGCAGTATTTT. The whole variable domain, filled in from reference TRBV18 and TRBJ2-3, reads NAGVMQNPRHLVRRRGQEARLRCSPMKGHSHVYWYRQLPEEGLKFMVYLQKENIIDESGMPKERFSAEFPKEGPSILRIQQVVRGDSAAYFCASSPPQRATDTQYFGPGTRLTVL.

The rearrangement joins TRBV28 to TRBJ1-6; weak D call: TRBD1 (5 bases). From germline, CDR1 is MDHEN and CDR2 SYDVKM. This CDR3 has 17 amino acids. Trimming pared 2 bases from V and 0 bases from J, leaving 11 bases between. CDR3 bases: TGTGCCAGCAGTTTAGGGTCAGGGAGCTCCTATAATTCACCCCTCCACTTT. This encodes CASSLGSGSSYNSPLHF.

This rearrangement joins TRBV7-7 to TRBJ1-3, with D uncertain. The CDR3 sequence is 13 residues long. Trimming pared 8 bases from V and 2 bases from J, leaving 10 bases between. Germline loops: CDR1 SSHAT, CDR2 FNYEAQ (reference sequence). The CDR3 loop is CASPPGPGNTIYF. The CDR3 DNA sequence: TGTGCCAGCCCCCCCGGCCCTGGAAACACCATATATTTT. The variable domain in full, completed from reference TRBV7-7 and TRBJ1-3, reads GAGVSQSPRYKVTKRGQDVTLRCDPISSHATLYWYQQALGQGPEFLTYFNYEAQPDKSGLPSDRFSAERPEGSISTLTIQRTEQRDSAMYRCASPPGPGNTIYFGEGSWLTVV.

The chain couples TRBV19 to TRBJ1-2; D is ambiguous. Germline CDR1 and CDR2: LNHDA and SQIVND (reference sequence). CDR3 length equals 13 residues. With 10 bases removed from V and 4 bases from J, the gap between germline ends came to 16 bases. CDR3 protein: CATLDPIFYGYTF. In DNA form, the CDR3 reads TGTGCCACCCTAGACCCCATTTTCTATGGCTACACCTTC.

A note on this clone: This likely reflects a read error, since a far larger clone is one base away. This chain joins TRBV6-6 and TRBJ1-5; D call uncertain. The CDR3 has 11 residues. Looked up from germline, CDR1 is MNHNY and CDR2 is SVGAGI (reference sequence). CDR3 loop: CASSSEQPRHF. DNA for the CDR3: TGTGCCAGCAGTTCGGAGCAGCCCCGGCATTTT.

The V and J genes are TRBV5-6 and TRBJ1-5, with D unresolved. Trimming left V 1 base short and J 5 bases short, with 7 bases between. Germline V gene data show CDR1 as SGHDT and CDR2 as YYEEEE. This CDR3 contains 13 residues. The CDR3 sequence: CASSLTPYQPQHF. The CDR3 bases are TGTGCCAGCAGCTTGACACCTTATCAGCCCCAGCATTTT.

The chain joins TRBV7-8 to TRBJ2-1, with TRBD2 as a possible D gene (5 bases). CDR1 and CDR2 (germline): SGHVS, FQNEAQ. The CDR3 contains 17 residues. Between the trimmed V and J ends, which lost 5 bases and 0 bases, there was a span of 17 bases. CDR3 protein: CASSKTVLASSYNEQFF. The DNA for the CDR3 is TGTGCCAGCAGCAAAACAGTCCTAGCAAGCTCCTACAATGAGCAGTTCTTC. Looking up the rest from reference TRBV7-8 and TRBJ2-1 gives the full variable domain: GAGVSQSPRYKVAKRGQDVALRCDPISGHVSLFWYQQALGQGPEFLTYFQNEAQLDKSGLPSDRFFAERPEGSVSTLKIQRTQQEDSAVYLCASSKTVLASSYNEQFFGPGTRLTVL.

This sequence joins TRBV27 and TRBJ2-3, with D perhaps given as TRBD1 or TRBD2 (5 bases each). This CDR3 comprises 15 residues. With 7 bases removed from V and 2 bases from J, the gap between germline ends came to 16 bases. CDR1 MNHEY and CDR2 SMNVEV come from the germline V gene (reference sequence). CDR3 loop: CASTRGSETTDTQYF. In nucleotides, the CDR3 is TGTGCCAGCACGAGGGGATCTGAAACCACAGATACGCAGTATTTT.

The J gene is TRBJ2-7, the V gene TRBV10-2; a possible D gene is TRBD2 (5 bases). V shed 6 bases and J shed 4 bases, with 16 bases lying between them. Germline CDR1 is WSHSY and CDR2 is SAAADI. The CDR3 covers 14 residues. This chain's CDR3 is CASRRALGAYEQYF. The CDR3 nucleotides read TGCGCCAGCAGGAGGGCCCTGGGAGCATACGAGCAGTACTTC.

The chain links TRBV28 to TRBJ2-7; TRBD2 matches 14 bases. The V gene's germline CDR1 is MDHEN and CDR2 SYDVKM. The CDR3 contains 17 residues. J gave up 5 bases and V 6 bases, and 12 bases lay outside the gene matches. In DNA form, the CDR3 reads TGTGCCAGCAGGCGGGGGACAGGGACTAGCGGGAGCCACGAGCAGTACTTC. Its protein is CASRRGTGTSGSHEQYF.

CDR3 bases: TGCAGCGTTGAGGGGGTAGCGGGAGCCTTCGGGTACGAGCAGTACTTC. Translation: CSVEGVAGAFGYEQYF. The chain carries TRBV29-1 and TRBJ2-7, with 9 nucleotides matching TRBD2. Looked up from germline, CDR1 is SQVTM and CDR2 is ANQGSEA. This CDR3 region has 16 residues. The V and J ends lost 3 bases and 4 bases, in that order; junction bases with no gene match: 13.

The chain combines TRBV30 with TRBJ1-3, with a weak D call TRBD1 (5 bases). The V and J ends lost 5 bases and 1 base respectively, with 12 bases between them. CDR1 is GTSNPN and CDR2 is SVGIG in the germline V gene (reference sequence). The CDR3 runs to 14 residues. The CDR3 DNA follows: TGTGCCTGGGGTAATGGGGGATCTGGAAACACCATATATTTT. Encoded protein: CAWGNGGSGNTIYF.

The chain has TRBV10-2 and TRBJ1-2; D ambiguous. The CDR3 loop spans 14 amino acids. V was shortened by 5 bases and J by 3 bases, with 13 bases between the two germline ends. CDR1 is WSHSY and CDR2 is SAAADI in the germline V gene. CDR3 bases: TGCGCCAGCAGTTGGGGTGGAGAGGACTATGGCTACACCTTC. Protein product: CASSWGGEDYGYTF.

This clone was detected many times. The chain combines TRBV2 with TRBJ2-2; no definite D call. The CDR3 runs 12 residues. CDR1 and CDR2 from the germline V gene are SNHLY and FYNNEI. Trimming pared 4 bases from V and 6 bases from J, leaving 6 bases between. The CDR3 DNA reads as TGTGCCAGCAGTGTGGCCGCCGGGGAGCTGTTTTTT. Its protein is CASSVAAGELFF. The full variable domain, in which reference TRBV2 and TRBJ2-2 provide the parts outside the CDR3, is EPEVTQTPSHQVTQMGQEVILRCVPISNHLYFYWYRQILGQKVEFLVSFYNNEISEKSEIFDDQFSVERPDGSNFTLKIRSTKLEDSAMYFCASSVAAGELFFGEGSRLTVL.

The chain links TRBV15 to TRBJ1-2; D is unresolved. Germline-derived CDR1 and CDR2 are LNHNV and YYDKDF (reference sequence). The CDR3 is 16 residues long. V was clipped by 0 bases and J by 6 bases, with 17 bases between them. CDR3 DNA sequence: TGTGCCACCAGCAGAGACCTGAGGAGGGAAGGTGATGGCTACACCTTC. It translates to CATSRDLRREGDGYTF.

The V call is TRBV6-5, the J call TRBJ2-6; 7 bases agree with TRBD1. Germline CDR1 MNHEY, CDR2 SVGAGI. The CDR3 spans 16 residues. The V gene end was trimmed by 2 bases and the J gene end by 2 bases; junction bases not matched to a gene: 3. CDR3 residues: CASSYNDRAGANVLTF. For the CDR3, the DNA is TGTGCCAGCAGTTACAACGACAGGGCTGGGGCCAACGTCCTGACTTTC.

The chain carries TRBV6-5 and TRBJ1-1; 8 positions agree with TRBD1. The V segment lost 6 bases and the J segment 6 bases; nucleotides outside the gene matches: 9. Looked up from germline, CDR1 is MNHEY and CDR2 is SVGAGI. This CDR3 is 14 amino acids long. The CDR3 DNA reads TGTGCCAGCAGGCCGGGACAGGACCTTCCTGAAGCTTTCTTT. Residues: CASRPGQDLPEAFF.

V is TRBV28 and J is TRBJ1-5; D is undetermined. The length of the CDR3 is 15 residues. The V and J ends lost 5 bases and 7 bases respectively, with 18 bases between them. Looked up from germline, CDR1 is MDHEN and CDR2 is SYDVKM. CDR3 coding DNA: TGTGCCAGCAGTCCAATGAAGGGTACGAGGCAGCCCCAGCATTTT. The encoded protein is CASSPMKGTRQPQHF.

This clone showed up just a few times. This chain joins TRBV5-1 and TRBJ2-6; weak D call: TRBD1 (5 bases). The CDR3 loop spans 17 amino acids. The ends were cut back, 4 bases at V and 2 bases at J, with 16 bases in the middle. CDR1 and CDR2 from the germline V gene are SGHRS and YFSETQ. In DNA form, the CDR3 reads TGCGCCAGCAGCCATACCCTGGCAGGGCCTGGGGCCAACGTCCTGACTTTC. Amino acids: CASSHTLAGPGANVLTF.

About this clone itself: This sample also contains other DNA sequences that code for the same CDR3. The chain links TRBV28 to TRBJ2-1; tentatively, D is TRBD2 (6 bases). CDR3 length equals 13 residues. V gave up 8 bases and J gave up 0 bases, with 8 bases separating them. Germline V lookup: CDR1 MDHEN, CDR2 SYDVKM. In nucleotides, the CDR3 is TGTGCCAGCGGGGGGAGCTCCTACAATGAGCAGTTCTTC. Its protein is CASGGSSYNEQFF.

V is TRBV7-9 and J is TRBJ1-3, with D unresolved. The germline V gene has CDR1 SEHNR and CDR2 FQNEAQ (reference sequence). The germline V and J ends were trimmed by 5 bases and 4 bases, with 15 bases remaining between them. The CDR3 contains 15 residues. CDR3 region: CASSPRGTAGNTIYF. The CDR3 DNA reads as TGTGCCAGCAGCCCCCGGGGAACGGCGGGAAACACCATATATTTT.

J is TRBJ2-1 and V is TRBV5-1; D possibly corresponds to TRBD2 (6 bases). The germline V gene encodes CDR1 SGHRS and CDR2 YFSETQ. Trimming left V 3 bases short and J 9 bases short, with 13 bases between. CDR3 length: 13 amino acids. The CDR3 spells CASSSLLAGEQFF. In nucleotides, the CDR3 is TGCGCCAGCAGCTCACTACTAGCTGGTGAGCAGTTCTTC.

CDR3 residues: CASSPRTGGVEKLFF. The DNA of the CDR3 is TGTGCCAGCAGCCCCCGGACAGGGGGTGTTGAAAAACTGTTTTTT. V and J are TRBV9 and TRBJ1-4; 10 bases are shared with TRBD1. Trimming at V came to 4 bases and at J to 7 bases, leaving 7 bases not matched to a gene. The CDR3 covers 15 residues. Germline V gene data show CDR1 as SGDLS and CDR2 as YYNGEE.

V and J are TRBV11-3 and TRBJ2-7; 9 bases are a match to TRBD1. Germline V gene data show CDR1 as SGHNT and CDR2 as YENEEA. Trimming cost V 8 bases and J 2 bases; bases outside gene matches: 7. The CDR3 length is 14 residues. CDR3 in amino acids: CASSPGTGPYEQYF. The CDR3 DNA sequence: TGTGCCAGCTCCCCCGGGACAGGGCCCTACGAGCAGTACTTC.